This entry lists 24 T cell receptor beta chains sequenced from one sample in a study of blood T cell repertoires in COVID-19. Here immunoSEQ multiplex PCR was the method, and the copy in TCRdb shows in-frame clones only, minus some. Of about 46,000 clones in the sample, over 75% were seen once. The sequenced material came from peripheral blood. All receptors come from a human donor in a cohort sampled during active COVID-19. The donor label of this sample is uncertain.

The table lists this clone with a count of one. The chain's CDR3 is CASSTRVTQYF. The CDR3 coding sequence is TGTGCCAGCAGCACCCGTGTCACGCAGTATTTT. The genes are TRBV21-1 and TRBJ2-3; the table's D call, TRBD2, was not checked against the DNA. TRBV21-1 is a listed pseudogene. The CDR3 is 11 amino acids.

This chain joins TRBV7-8 and TRBJ1-1, with D perhaps matching TRBD1 (6 bases). This CDR3 has 14 residues. The germline CDR1 and CDR2 sequences are SGHVS and FQNEAQ. The V and J ends lost 3 bases and 1 base respectively, with 9 bases between them. The CDR3 reads CASSFPDRNTEAFF. The CDR3 nucleotides are TGTGCCAGCAGCTTTCCGGACAGGAACACTGAAGCTTTCTTT. Complete variable domain (other parts from reference TRBV7-8 and TRBJ1-1): GAGVSQSPRYKVAKRGQDVALRCDPISGHVSLFWYQQALGQGPEFLTYFQNEAQLDKSGLPSDRFFAERPEGSVSTLKIQRTQQEDSAVYLCASSFPDRNTEAFFGQGTRLTVV.

The chain combines TRBV2 with TRBJ2-3; 7 nucleotides agree with TRBD1. This CDR3 has 15 amino acids. The germline CDR1 and CDR2 sequences are SNHLY and FYNNEI. Losses at the gene ends were 3 bases for V and 2 bases for J; bases not matched to a gene: 5. The CDR3 region has the DNA TGTGCCAGCAGTGACCCCCAGGGGGACACAGATACGCAGTATTTT. Amino acids: CASSDPQGDTDTQYF.

The chain uses TRBV7-2 and TRBJ2-1, with 8 bases that match TRBD2. CDR3 length equals 14 residues. Germline lookup yields CDR1 SGHTA and CDR2 FQGNSA. Trimming at V came to 1 base and at J to 7 bases, leaving 3 bases not matched to a gene. CDR3 in DNA: TGTGCCAGCAGCTTAGTCGGCGGGGGGAATGAGCAGTTCTTC. It codes for CASSLVGGGNEQFF. Full variable domain (remainder filled in from reference TRBV7-2 and TRBJ2-1): GAGVSQSPSNKVTEKGKDVELRCDPISGHTALYWYRQSLGQGLEFLIYFQGNSAPDKSGLPSDRFSAERTGGSVSTLTIQRTQQEDSAVYLCASSLVGGGNEQFFGPGTRLTVL.

This chain links TRBV28 with TRBJ1-2; D unclear. The CDR3 sequence is 13 residues long. Germline CDR1 reads MDHEN; CDR2 reads SYDVKM. The V gene lost 7 bases and the J gene lost 4 bases, with 13 bases spanning the gap. CDR3 nucleotides: TGTGCCAGCAAGTTGGTGGGAGGCTATGGCTACACCTTC. It translates to CASKLVGGYGYTF.

The rearrangement joins TRBV7-2 to TRBJ1-3; D remains ambiguous. The CDR3 has 15 amino acids. V was pared by 0 bases and J by 0 bases, with 6 bases between. Germline CDR1 is SGHTA and CDR2 is FQGNSA. The DNA for the CDR3 is TGTGCCAGCAGCTTAGCAACAGCCTCTGGAAACACCATATATTTT. Its translation is CASSLATASGNTIYF.

This rearrangement joins TRBV6-5 to TRBJ1-3; the D gene is possibly TRBD1 (5 bases). This CDR3 has 15 amino acids. Germline V gives CDR1 MNHEY, CDR2 SVGAGI. V lost 0 bases to trimming and J lost 2 bases, with 8 bases between them. As DNA, the CDR3 is TGTGCCAGCAGTTACTCTCAGGGTGCTGGAAACACCATATATTTT. It codes for CASSYSQGAGNTIYF.

J is TRBJ2-7 and V is TRBV5-1; TRBD2 matches at 10 bases. The CDR3 runs 14 residues. V was clipped by 2 bases and J by 3 bases; unmatched bases: 2. Germline loops: CDR1 SGHRS, CDR2 YFSETQ. The CDR3 reads CASSLLAGSYEQYF. For the CDR3, the DNA is TGCGCCAGCAGCTTACTAGCGGGGAGCTACGAGCAGTACTTC.

This chain links TRBV12-3 or TRBV12-4 with TRBJ2-7; 8 positions agree with TRBD2. This CDR3 spans 13 amino acids. V was clipped by 3 bases and J by 2 bases; unmatched bases: 0. CDR3 amino acids: CASSFGGAYEQYF. The CDR3 coding sequence is TGTGCCAGCAGTTTCGGGGGGGCCTACGAGCAGTACTTC.

The V and J genes are TRBV30 and TRBJ1-1; D gene ambiguous. Per germline, CDR1 GTSNPN and CDR2 SVGIG (reference sequence). The CDR3 has 13 residues. Trimming shortened V by 4 bases and J by 3 bases, and 12 bases separated the two germline ends. In DNA, the CDR3 is TGTGCCTGGAACCTTCGGGGAGACACTGAAGCTTTCTTT. Its protein is CAWNLRGDTEAFF.

The chain recombines TRBV5-1 with TRBJ2-5; 8 nucleotides align to TRBD2. CDR3 length: 16 residues. Germline loops: CDR1 SGHRS, CDR2 YFSETQ. V dropped 0 bases and J dropped 0; count of bases not matched to a gene: 4. The CDR3 nucleotides read TGCGCCAGCAGCTTGGGCGCTAGCGGGTACCAAGAGACCCAGTACTTC. Protein: CASSLGASGYQETQYF.

This rearrangement joins TRBV7-8 to TRBJ2-7, with D possibly being TRBD2 (6 bases). CDR3 length: 13 residues. V was clipped by 2 bases and J by 8 bases, with 13 bases between them. Germline V CDR1 and CDR2: SGHVS, FQNEAQ. CDR3 region: CASSLRDSNQQYF. The CDR3 DNA follows: TGTGCCAGCAGCTTACGGGACTCCAACCAGCAGTACTTC. The full variable domain, rest sourced from reference TRBV7-8 and TRBJ2-7, is GAGVSQSPRYKVAKRGQDVALRCDPISGHVSLFWYQQALGQGPEFLTYFQNEAQLDKSGLPSDRFFAERPEGSVSTLKIQRTQQEDSAVYLCASSLRDSNQQYFGPGTRLTVT.

The rearrangement links TRBV6-5 to TRBJ1-4; TRBD1 might be the D (5 bases). Per the germline V gene, CDR1 is MNHEY and CDR2 is SVGAGI. The CDR3 spans 15 residues. Between the trimmed V and J ends, which lost 2 bases and 10 bases, there was a span of 17 bases. This CDR3 reads CASSYRWGREAKLFF. The CDR3 DNA reads TGTGCCAGCAGTTACAGGTGGGGCAGGGAAGCAAAACTGTTTTTT.

The chain joins TRBV7-9 to TRBJ2-1; maybe TRBD2 (5 bases). The CDR3 length is 16 residues. Trimming took off 2 bases at V and 2 bases at J, with 13 bases between the two ends. Germline CDR1 and CDR2: SEHNR and FQNEAQ (reference sequence). The CDR3, as DNA: TGTGCCAGCAGCTTAAGTCTAGCAGAGGCCTACAATGAGCAGTTCTTC. It translates to CASSLSLAEAYNEQFF.

The chain couples TRBV19 to TRBJ1-1; the match to TRBD1 covers 8 bases. Germline V gene lookup returns CDR1 LNHDA and CDR2 SQIVND (reference sequence). This CDR3 contains 16 residues. With 8 bases clipped from V and 0 bases from J, the junction kept 11 bases outside the gene matches. The CDR3 sequence: CASLTTGGSLNTEAFF. CDR3 coding DNA: TGTGCCAGTCTTACCACAGGGGGGTCATTGAACACTGAAGCTTTCTTT.

V and J are TRBV28 and TRBJ2-1; TRBD2 matches at 10 bases. CDR1 MDHEN and CDR2 SYDVKM come from the germline V gene. V shed 0 bases and J 0 bases; nucleotides not matched to a gene: 20. The CDR3 spans 23 residues. This CDR3 reads CASSLWYSKGGALAGDSYNEQFF. The CDR3 region has the DNA TGTGCCAGCAGTTTATGGTATTCGAAGGGGGGCGCGCTAGCGGGGGACTCCTACAATGAGCAGTTCTTC.

This chain joins TRBV5-4 and TRBJ2-6, with a tentative D call TRBD1 (5 bases). V was trimmed by 4 bases and J by 0 bases, leaving 8 bases between them. Germline V CDR1 and CDR2: SGHNT, YYREEE (reference sequence). This CDR3 is 15 amino acids long. The CDR3 sequence: CASSLDSSGANVLTF. CDR3 DNA sequence: TGTGCCAGCAGCCTTGACAGCTCTGGGGCCAACGTCCTGACTTTC.

V gene TRBV5-1 combines with J gene TRBJ1-1; 12 bases map to TRBD1. CDR1 is SGHRS, CDR2 YFSETQ, per germline. The CDR3 has 15 amino acids. Trimming took 4 bases from V and 4 from J; bases not matched to a gene: 5. CDR3 sequence (DNA): TGCGCCAGCAGCGCGGGACAGGGGGCGGGCACTGAAGCTTTCTTT. This translates into CASSAGQGAGTEAFF.

This clone was seen a single time. The chain uses TRBV12-3 or TRBV12-4 and TRBJ2-3; D call uncertain. V was pared by 6 bases and J by 4 bases, with 11 bases between. CDR3 length: 13 residues. The CDR3 nucleotides read TGTGCCAGCAGGGGCGCATTCGCAGATACGCAGTATTTT. Its protein product is CASRGAFADTQYF.

The chain joins TRBV7-8 to TRBJ1-1; 8 bases are a match to TRBD1. J lost 1 base, V lost 4 bases, and 2 bases had no gene match. The germline V gene encodes CDR1 SGHVS and CDR2 FQNEAQ. The CDR3 is 14 amino acids. CDR3 residues: CASSWGQENTEAFF. The CDR3 DNA sequence: TGTGCCAGCAGCTGGGGACAGGAGAACACTGAAGCTTTCTTT.

The J gene is TRBJ2-7, the V gene TRBV19, with 9 bases identical to TRBD1. Losses at the gene ends were 5 bases for V and 2 bases for J; bases not matched to a gene: 4. There are 14 residues in the CDR3. Germline loops: CDR1 LNHDA, CDR2 SQIVND (reference sequence). DNA of the CDR3: TGTGCCAGTAGTCTTGGGACAGGGACCTACGAGCAGTACTTC. This codes for CASSLGTGTYEQYF. The full variable domain, in which reference TRBV19 and TRBJ2-7 provide the parts outside the CDR3, is DGGITQSPKYLFRKEGQNVTLSCEQNLNHDAMYWYRQDPGQGLRLIYYSQIVNDFQKGDIAEGYSVSREKKESFPLTVTSAQKNPTAFYLCASSLGTGTYEQYFGPGTRLTVT.

The rearrangement links TRBV7-3 to TRBJ2-2, with 11 positions matching TRBD1. This CDR3 comprises 15 residues. Germline V lookup: CDR1 SGHTA, CDR2 FQGTGA. The V gene end was trimmed by 5 bases and the J gene end by 5 bases; junction bases not matched to a gene: 4. The CDR3 protein is CASSPGTGGTGELFF. The CDR3, as DNA: TGTGCCAGCAGCCCTGGGACAGGGGGAACCGGGGAGCTGTTTTTT.

This clone was detected once. The V call is TRBV12-5, the J call TRBJ1-1, with TRBD1 matching over 8 bases. Germline CDR1 is LGHNT and CDR2 is FRNRAP. This CDR3 has 13 residues. V was clipped by 8 bases and J by 5 bases; unmatched bases: 7. The CDR3 protein is CASNQGAGTEAFF. The DNA of the CDR3 is TGTGCTAGTAACCAGGGGGCGGGGACTGAAGCTTTCTTT. Variable domain in full (rest from reference TRBV12-5 and TRBJ1-1): DARVTQTPRHKVTEMGQEVTMRCQPILGHNTVFWYRQTMMQGLELLAYFRNRAPLDDSGMPKDRFSAEMPDATLATLKIQPSEPRDSAVYFCASNQGAGTEAFFGQGTRLTVV.

The chain recombines TRBV5-4 with TRBJ1-2; tentatively, D is TRBD1 (6 bases). In germline, CDR1 is SGHNT, CDR2 YYREEE (reference sequence). Between the trimmed V and J ends, which lost 4 bases and 4 bases, there was a span of 11 bases. The CDR3 sequence is 13 residues long. The CDR3 is CASSAGGGYGYTF. CDR3 DNA: TGTGCCAGCAGCGCGGGGGGCGGCTATGGCTACACCTTC.